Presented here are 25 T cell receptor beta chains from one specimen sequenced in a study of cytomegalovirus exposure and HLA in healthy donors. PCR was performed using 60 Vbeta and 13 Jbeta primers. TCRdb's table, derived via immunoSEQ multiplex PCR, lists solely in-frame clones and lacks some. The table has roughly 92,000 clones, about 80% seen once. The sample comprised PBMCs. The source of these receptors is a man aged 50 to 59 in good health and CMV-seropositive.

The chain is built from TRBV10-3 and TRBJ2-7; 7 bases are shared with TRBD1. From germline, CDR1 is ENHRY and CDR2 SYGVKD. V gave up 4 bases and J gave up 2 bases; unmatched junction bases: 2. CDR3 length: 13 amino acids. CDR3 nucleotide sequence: TGTGCCATCAGTGCCGGGACAGCCTACGAGCAGTACTTC. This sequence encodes CAISAGTAYEQYF.

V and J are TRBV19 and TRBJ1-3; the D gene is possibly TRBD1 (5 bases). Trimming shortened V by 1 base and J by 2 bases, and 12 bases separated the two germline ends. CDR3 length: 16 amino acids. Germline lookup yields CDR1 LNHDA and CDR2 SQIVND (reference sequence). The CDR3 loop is CASSIVDSDAGNTIYF. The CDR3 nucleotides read TGTGCCAGTAGTATAGTCGACAGCGACGCTGGAAACACCATATATTTT.

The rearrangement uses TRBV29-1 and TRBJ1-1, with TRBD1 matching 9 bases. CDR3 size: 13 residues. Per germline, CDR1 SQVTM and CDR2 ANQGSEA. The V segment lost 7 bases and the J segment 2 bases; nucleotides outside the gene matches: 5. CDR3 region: CSGDRVPNTEAFF. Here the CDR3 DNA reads TGCAGCGGGGACAGGGTTCCAAACACTGAAGCTTTCTTT.

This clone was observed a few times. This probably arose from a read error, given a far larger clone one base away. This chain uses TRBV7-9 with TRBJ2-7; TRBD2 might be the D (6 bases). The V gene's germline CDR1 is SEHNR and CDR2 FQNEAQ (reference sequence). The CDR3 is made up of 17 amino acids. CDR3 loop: CSSSSSVSDSGEYEQYF. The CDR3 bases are TGTTCCAGCAGCTCGTCCGTCTCTGATAGCGGTGAATACGAGCAGTACTTC.

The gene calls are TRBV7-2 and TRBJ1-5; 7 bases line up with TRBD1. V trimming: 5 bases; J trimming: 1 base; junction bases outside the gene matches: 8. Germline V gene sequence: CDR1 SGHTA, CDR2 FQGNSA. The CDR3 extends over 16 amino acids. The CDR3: CASSRVGTASNQPQHF. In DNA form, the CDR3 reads TGTGCCAGCAGCCGCGTCGGGACAGCCAGCAATCAGCCCCAGCATTTT.

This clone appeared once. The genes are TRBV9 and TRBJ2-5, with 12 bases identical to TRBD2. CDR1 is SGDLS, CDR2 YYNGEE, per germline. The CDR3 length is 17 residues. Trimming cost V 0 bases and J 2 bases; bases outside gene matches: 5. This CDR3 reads CASSVGWTSGVQETQYF. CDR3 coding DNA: TGTGCCAGCAGCGTAGGGTGGACTAGCGGGGTGCAAGAGACCCAGTACTTC.

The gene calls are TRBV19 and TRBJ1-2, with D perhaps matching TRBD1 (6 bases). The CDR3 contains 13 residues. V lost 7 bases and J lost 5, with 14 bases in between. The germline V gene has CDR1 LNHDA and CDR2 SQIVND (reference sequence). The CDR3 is CASTYAGTYGYTF. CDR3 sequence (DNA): TGTGCCAGTACTTATGCAGGGACATATGGCTACACCTTC.

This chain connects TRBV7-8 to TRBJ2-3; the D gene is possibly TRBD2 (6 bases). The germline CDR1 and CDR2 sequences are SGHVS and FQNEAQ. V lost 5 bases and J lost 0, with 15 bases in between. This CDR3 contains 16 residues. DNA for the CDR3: TGTGCCAGCAGCCCGGAGGCGGGAACTAGCACAGATACGCAGTATTTT. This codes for CASSPEAGTSTDTQYF.

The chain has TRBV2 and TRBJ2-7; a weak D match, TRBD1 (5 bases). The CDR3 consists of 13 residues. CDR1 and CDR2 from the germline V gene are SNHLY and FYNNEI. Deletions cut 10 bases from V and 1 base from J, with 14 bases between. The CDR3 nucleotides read TGTGCCACCACAAGACAGTTTTCCTACGAGCAGTACTTC. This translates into CATTRQFSYEQYF. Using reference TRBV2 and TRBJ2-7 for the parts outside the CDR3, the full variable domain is EPEVTQTPSHQVTQMGQEVILRCVPISNHLYFYWYRQILGQKVEFLVSFYNNEISEKSEIFDDQFSVERPDGSNFTLKIRSTKLEDSAMYFCATTRQFSYEQYFGPGTRLTVT.

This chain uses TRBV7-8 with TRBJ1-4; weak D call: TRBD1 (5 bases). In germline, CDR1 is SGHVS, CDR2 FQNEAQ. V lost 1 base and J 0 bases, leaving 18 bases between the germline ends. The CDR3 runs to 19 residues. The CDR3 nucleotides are TGTGCCAGCAGCTTAGGGTCGGGGGTCTGGAGGGCAACTAATGAAAAACTGTTTTTT. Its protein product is CASSLGSGVWRATNEKLFF.

The CDR3 is CASSESGRAGDTQYF. DNA of the CDR3: TGTGCCAGCAGCGAAAGCGGGAGGGCCGGAGATACGCAGTATTTT. V is TRBV9 and J is TRBJ2-3; TRBD2 matches at 10 bases. Germline loops: CDR1 SGDLS, CDR2 YYNGEE. The ends lost 3 bases at V and 5 bases at J; junction bases unmatched: 6. The CDR3 is 15 amino acids.

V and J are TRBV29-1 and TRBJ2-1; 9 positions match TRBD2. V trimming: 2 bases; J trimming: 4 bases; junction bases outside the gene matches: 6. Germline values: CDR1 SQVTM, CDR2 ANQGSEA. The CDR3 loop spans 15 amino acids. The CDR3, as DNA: TGCAGCGTTGAAAACGCGGGAGGGTATTACAATGAGCAGTTCTTC. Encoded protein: CSVENAGGYYNEQFF.

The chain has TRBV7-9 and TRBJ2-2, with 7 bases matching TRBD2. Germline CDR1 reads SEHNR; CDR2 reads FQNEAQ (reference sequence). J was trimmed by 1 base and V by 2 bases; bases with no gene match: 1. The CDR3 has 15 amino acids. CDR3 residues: CASSLTGGNTGELFF. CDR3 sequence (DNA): TGTGCCAGCAGCTTAACGGGGGGGAACACCGGGGAGCTGTTTTTT.

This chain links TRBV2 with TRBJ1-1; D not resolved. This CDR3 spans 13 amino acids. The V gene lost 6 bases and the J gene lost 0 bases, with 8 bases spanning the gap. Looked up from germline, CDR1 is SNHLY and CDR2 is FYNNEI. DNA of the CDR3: TGTGCCAGCAGGCTCACAGTGAACACTGAAGCTTTCTTT. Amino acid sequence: CASRLTVNTEAFF.

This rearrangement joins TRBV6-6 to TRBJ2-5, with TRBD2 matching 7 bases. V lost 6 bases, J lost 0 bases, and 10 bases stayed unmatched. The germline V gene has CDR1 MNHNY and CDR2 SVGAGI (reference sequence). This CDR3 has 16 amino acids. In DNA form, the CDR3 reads TGTGCCAGCAGCCCCGGCAGCGGGGTACACCAAGAGACCCAGTACTTC. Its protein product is CASSPGSGVHQETQYF.

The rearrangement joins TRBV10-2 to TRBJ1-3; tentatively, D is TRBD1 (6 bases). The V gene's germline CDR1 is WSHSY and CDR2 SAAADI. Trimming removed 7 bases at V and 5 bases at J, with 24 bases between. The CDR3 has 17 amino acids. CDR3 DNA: TGCGCCAGCACCCCTAACTCGATGGGGGCAGTTAGAAACACCATATATTTT. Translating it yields CASTPNSMGAVRNTIYF.

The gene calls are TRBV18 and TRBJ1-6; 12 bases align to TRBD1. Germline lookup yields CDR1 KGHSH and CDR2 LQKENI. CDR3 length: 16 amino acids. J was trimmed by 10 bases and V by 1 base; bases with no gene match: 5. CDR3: CASSPLGTGGSSPLHF. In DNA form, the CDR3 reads TGTGCCAGCTCACCACTAGGGACAGGGGGCTCGTCACCCCTCCACTTT. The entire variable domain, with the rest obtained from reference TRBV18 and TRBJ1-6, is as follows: NAGVMQNPRHLVRRRGQEARLRCSPMKGHSHVYWYRQLPEEGLKFMVYLQKENIIDESGMPKERFSAEFPKEGPSILRIQQVVRGDSAAYFCASSPLGTGGSSPLHFGNGTRLTVT.

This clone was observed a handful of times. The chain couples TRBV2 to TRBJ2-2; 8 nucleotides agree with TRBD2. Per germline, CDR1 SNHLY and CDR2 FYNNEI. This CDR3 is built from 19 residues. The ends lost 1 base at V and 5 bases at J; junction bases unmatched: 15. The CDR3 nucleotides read TGTGCCAGCAGTGAAGTCCCCAAAGCGGGGGATCGGAAAACCGGGGAGCTGTTTTTT. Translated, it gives CASSEVPKAGDRKTGELFF.

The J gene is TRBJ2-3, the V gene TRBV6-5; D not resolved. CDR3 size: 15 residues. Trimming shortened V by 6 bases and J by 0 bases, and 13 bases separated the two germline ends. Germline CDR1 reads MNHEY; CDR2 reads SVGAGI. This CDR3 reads CASRPSLVSTDTQYF. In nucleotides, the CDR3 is TGTGCCAGCAGGCCTTCACTGGTCAGCACAGATACGCAGTATTTT.

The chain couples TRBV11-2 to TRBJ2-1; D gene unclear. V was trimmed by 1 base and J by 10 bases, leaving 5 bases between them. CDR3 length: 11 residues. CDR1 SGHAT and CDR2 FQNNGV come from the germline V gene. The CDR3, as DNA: TGTGCCAGCAGCTTAGCCCGGGAGCAGTTCTTC. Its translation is CASSLAREQFF.

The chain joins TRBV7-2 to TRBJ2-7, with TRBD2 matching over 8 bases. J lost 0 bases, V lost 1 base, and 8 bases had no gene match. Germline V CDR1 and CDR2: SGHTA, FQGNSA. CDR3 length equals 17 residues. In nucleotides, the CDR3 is TGTGCCAGCAGCTTAGTCGGGACTAGTTTAAGCTCCTACGAGCAGTACTTC. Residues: CASSLVGTSLSSYEQYF.

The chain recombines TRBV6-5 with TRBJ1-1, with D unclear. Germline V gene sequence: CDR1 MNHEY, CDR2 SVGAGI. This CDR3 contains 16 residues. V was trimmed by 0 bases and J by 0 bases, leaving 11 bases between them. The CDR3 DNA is TGTGCCAGCAGTTACTCGTTCACCAGTATGAACACTGAAGCTTTCTTT. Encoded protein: CASSYSFTSMNTEAFF.

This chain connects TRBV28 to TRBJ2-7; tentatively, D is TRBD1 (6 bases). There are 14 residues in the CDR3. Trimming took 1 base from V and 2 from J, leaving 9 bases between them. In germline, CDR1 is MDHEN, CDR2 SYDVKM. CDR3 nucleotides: TGTGCCAGCAGTTTATCGGGACAAGCCTACGAGCAGTACTTC. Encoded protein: CASSLSGQAYEQYF.

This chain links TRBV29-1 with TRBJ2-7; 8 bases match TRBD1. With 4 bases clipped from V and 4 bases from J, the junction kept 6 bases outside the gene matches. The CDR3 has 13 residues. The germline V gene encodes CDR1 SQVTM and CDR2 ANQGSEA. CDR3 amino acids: CSVAVQGDYEQYF. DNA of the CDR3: TGCAGCGTTGCGGTACAGGGGGATTACGAGCAGTACTTC.

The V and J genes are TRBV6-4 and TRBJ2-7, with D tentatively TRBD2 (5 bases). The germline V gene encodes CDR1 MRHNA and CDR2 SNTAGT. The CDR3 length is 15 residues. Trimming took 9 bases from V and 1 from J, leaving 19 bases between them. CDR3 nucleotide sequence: TGTGCCAGTAGCCAGTCGGCTGGAGGATCCTACGAGCAGTACTTC. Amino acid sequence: CASSQSAGGSYEQYF.